Described below is a single TCR beta chain sequence and its context. The antigen is undetermined. The data derive from a study of naive and memory T cell subsets. General study results and limits: Possibly reflecting memory cells re-expressing CD45RA, a few larger clonotypes occurred in naive repertoires, especially CD8.

Germline assignment: CDR1 MNHEY and CDR2 SVGAGI. Trimming removed 2 bases from V and 6 bases from J, with 11 bases in between. CDR3 length equals 13 residues. Both TRBC1 and TRBC2 were covered by a beta constant-region primer of two equimolar oligonucleotides. Nested alpha and beta constant-region primers with the SP2 primer drove four PCR rounds on ligated cDNA. TCRdb ran MiXCR on the UMI-ligation and nested PCR reads and lists one entry per CDR3 protein. The repertoire consists of roughly 150,000 distinct CDR3 sequences, with 15% to 25% occurring once and the leading ten covering approximately 0.58%.

The origin of this receptor is a human donor in good health. The chain employs TRBV6-5 and TRBJ2-7; either TRBD1 or TRBD2 may supply D (5 bases each). The sequenced sample was naive CD8+ T cells from blood. CDR3 loop: CASSYGTPGEQYF. CDR3 bases: TGTGCCAGCAGTTACGGGACCCCAGGCGAGCAGTACTTC.